This T cell receptor (beta chain) comes out of a study of spatial heterogeneity in lung cancer (dated by TCRdb to between 2018 and 2021). For the wider study: The donors were 72 patients from the lung TRACERx cohort who had early-stage, untreated non-small cell lung cancer. The study quantitatively compared TCR alpha and beta repertoires across multiple tumor regions, matched nontumor lung and blood in non-small cell lung cancer. In the raw uncorrected reads, each unique combination of TCR and UMI appeared on average more than ten times. At surgery, over 200 tumor regions, approximately 64 matched nontumor lung samples and a few dozen PBMC samples were TCR-sequenced for both alpha and beta chains. Beta-chain transcripts were consistently detected in greater numbers than alpha-chain transcripts, which likely reflects a higher abundance of beta-chain transcripts. Follow-up PBMC samples were sequenced whenever the samples were available, and the median time to follow-up was approximately 24 months after resection. TCR repertoire features were related to nonsynonymous mutation counts determined by whole-exome sequencing of tumor tissue. On the study overall, not on this receptor specifically: Additional single-cell paired TCR alpha and beta sequencing was considered necessary to confirm, at a functional level, the hypothesis that regional TCRs recognize regional mutations. Ubiquitous expanded tumor TCRs showed up in blood more often at tumor resection than at routine follow-up. Only roughly 15 patients were included in the comparisons of baseline and follow-up blood repertoires.

This clonotype showed up many times. No antigen is known for it. Within one base of it there is no much larger clone, and no base qualities were kept. The sample's time point label, in plain terms: blood at routine non-recurrence follow-up after resection. TCR sequencing used whole RNA extracted from tumor and nontumor lung tissue, or from cryopreserved PBMC samples, without cell sorting. Patients were selected for TCR sequencing only if sufficient RNA was available from at least two tumor regions. The library was generated by 5' RACE. The reads were generated on a NextSeq 500. In the TCR library protocol, a unique molecular identifier was attached to each TCR cDNA molecule so that PCR and sequencing errors could be corrected. Processing in the source paper ran as follows. TCR identification, UMI-based error correction and CDR3 extraction were all carried out with Decombinator tools. Expanded TCRs were defined as those above a frequency of 2 per 1,000, corresponding to the top 1% of the tumor frequency distribution. Rényi diversity was computed with the R vegan package after subsampling each repertoire 100 times to 5,000 TCRs. To build CDR3 similarity networks, amino acid triplet string-kernel similarity was used, and CDR3s were connected when their pairwise similarity was above 0.82. Starting from the raw public reads, TCRdb applied fastp trimming at Q25, assembled clones with MiXCR and retained in-frame beta chains. Merged by CDR3 protein, the rows form single entries marked with the most common genes and DNA. TCRdb, rather than the study authors, made the V and J calls. This sample lists tens of thousands of distinct CDR3 sequences; approximately 19% were detected once. Of the sample, 21% falls within the top ten clones.

This receptor was taken from a male donor with early-stage non-small cell lung cancer. The material was PBMCs, obtained at follow-up.

The DNA sequence is given as TGCGCCAGCAGCCAAGCTCAGGGGGGCATCTACGAGCAGTACTTC. It encodes CASSQAQGGIYEQYF. The rearranged segments are TRBV4-1 and TRBJ2-7; perhaps TRBD1 is the D gene, with 7 bases matching. Between the V and J ends, shortened by 1 base and 3 bases respectively, the junction contains 13 bases. Taken from the germline V gene, the CDR1 and CDR2 loops are MGHRA and YSYEKL. The CDR3, from cysteine to phenylalanine, totals 15 residues. Just CDR3 DNA is preserved here, 45 bases in frame from base 1.